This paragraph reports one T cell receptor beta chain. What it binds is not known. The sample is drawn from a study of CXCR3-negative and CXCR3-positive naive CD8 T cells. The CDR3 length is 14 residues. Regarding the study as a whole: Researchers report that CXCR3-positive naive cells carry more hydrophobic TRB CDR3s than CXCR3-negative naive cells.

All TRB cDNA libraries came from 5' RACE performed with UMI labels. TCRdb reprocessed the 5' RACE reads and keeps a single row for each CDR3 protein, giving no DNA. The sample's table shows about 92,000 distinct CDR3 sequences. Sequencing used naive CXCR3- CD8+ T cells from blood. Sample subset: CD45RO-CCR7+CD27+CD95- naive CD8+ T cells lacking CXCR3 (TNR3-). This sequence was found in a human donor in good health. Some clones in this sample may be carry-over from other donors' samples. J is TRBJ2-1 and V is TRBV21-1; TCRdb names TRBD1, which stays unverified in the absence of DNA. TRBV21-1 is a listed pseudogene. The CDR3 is CASSKVVQGNEQFF.